These 22 T cell receptor beta chains originate from one sample sequenced in a study of regulatory T cells in long-lasting Graves disease. This sample's time point: newly diagnosed GD, antithyroid drugs for less than 3 months. Construction of the TCR library relied on RNA isolated from PBMCs. With iRepertoire HTBI primers and Arm-PCR of CDR3 regions, TCR beta libraries were built. MiXCR, run by TCRdb on the multiplex PCR reads, gives a single entry per CDR3 protein. The sample gives 370,000 or so distinct CDR3 sequences, roughly 16% of which show up once; 20% to 25% is in the top ten. In addition, the sample was reused for a study of T cells in Graves' hyperthyroidism and ophthalmopathy.

The sample here was peripheral blood mononuclear cells (PBMCs), taken at new diagnosis, from a patient treated with antithyroid drugs. The receptors shown here come from a woman aged 18-29 years with Graves disease.

This clonotype was detected ten times or more. The chain carries TRBV16 and TRBJ2-7; 11 bases agree with TRBD2. Germline trimming cut 3 bases from V and 6 bases from J; bases unmatched to any gene: 10. Germline V gene sequence: CDR1 KGHSY, CDR2 FQNENV. The CDR3 length is 16 residues. As DNA, the CDR3 is TGTGCCAGCAGCCAGTACTCCGGGACTAGCGGAGCCGAGCAGTACTTC. Its translation is CASSQYSGTSGAEQYF.

This clonotype has a count of ten or more. The CDR3 is CASSPPGPPYSEAFF. CDR3 DNA sequence: TGTGCCAGCAGTCCGCCTGGACCTCCGTATTCTGAAGCTTTCTTT. The rearrangement links TRBV28 to TRBJ1-1; D gene uncertain. CDR3 length: 15 residues. The V gene's germline CDR1 is MDHEN and CDR2 SYDVKM. V lost 5 bases, J lost 6 bases, and 19 bases lay in between.

There are a few counts of this clonotype. V and J are TRBV20-1 and TRBJ2-5, with 10 bases aligning to TRBD2. The CDR3 covers 17 residues. The trim removed 3 bases at V and 4 bases at J, leaving 14 bases unmatched. Germline CDR1 is DFQATT and CDR2 is SNEGSKA (reference sequence). CDR3 sequence reads: CSASSGRASERRETQYF. For the CDR3, the DNA is TGCAGTGCTAGCAGCGGGAGGGCCAGTGAGAGAAGAGAGACCCAGTACTTC.

This clonotype was counted ten times or more. V usage is TRBV27 and J usage is TRBJ2-7; D unclear. Trimming took off 2 bases at V and 0 bases at J, with 5 bases between the two ends. Germline V lookup: CDR1 MNHEY, CDR2 SMNVEV (reference sequence). This CDR3 spans 13 amino acids. The DNA of the CDR3 is TGTGCCAGCAGTTTAGGGTTCTCCTACGAGCAGTACTTC. It specifies CASSLGFSYEQYF.

This clonotype was counted ten times or more. The DNA for the CDR3 is TGTGCCTGGAGCACGATGAACACTGAAGCTTTCTTT. This encodes CAWSTMNTEAFF. V and J are TRBV30 and TRBJ1-1; D ambiguous. Trimming took 3 bases from V and 0 from J, leaving 5 bases between them. The CDR3 has 12 amino acids. CDR1 and CDR2 (germline): GTSNPN, SVGIG (reference sequence).

This clonotype was recorded at least ten times. J is TRBJ1-4 and V is TRBV18, with D possibly TRBD1 on 5 matching bases. Germline CDR1 and CDR2: KGHSH and LQKENI. The CDR3 sequence is 14 residues long. Trimming stripped 5 bases from V and 8 bases from J, with 15 bases between. The CDR3 here is CASSSGRVPEKLFF. In nucleotides, the CDR3 is TGTGCCAGCTCATCAGGCAGGGTGCCGGAAAAACTGTTTTTT.

In this sample, this clonotype turned up many times. The rearrangement uses TRBV3-1 and TRBJ2-7; no definite D call. This CDR3 has 15 residues. The V end was cut by 4 bases, the J end by 1 base, with 14 bases between. From germline, CDR1 is LGHDT and CDR2 YNNKEL (reference sequence). For the CDR3, the DNA is TGTGCCAGCAGCCGGGCTAGGCCCAATTCCTACGAGCAGTACTTC. This encodes CASSRARPNSYEQYF.

The chain has TRBV11-2 and TRBJ1-5, with D possibly matching TRBD1 (6 bases). The CDR3 extends over 13 amino acids. Germline V CDR1 and CDR2: SGHAT, FQNNGV. Trimming cost V 8 bases and J 4 bases, with 12 bases left between them. The CDR3 protein is CASGTGLNQPQHF. Written as DNA, the CDR3 is TGTGCCAGCGGTACAGGGCTAAATCAGCCCCAGCATTTT. Variable domain in full (rest from reference TRBV11-2 and TRBJ1-5): EAGVAQSPRYKIIEKRQSVAFWCNPISGHATLYWYQQILGQGPKLLIQFQNNGVVDDSQLPKDRFSAERLKGVDSTLKIQPAKLEDSAVYLCASGTGLNQPQHFGDGTRLSIL.

There are many counts of this clonotype. Written as DNA, the CDR3 is TGTGCCAGCAGTTCAATAGGGAGGGGGTTGGTCCAGCAGTACTTC. This codes for CASSSIGRGLVQQYF. This chain uses TRBV6-2 or TRBV6-3 with TRBJ2-7; D is possibly TRBD2 (7 bases). This CDR3 has 15 residues. The V and J ends lost 4 bases and 8 bases respectively, with 21 bases between them. CDR1 and CDR2 (germline): MNHEY, SVGEGT.

This clonotype was recorded many times. The chain links TRBV18 to TRBJ2-7; 13 bases are a match to TRBD2. Unmatched junction bases numbered 6, after V lost 8 bases and J lost 2 bases. This CDR3 is built from 15 residues. In germline, CDR1 is KGHSH, CDR2 LQKENI. This CDR3 reads CASSLTSGGAYEQYF. The CDR3 DNA reads as TGTGCCAGCAGCCTTACTAGCGGGGGGGCCTACGAGCAGTACTTC.

This clonotype was seen at least ten times. V is TRBV19 and J is TRBJ1-1; TRBD1 aligns across 8 bases. The CDR3 spans 15 residues. CDR1 LNHDA and CDR2 SQIVND come from the germline V gene (reference sequence). V lost 5 bases, J lost 4 bases, and 9 bases stayed unmatched. CDR3 nucleotide sequence: TGTGCCAGTAGTGCCCACGGACAGGGTGGCACTGAAGCTTTCTTT. Amino acids: CASSAHGQGGTEAFF. The full variable domain, rest sourced from reference TRBV19 and TRBJ1-1, is DGGITQSPKYLFRKEGQNVTLSCEQNLNHDAMYWYRQDPGQGLRLIYYSQIVNDFQKGDIAEGYSVSREKKESFPLTVTSAQKNPTAFYLCASSAHGQGGTEAFFGQGTRLTVV.

This clonotype was counted many times. The gene calls are TRBV11-2 and TRBJ1-6; D is undetermined. The germline V and J ends were trimmed by 0 bases and 10 bases, with 10 bases remaining between them. The germline gives CDR1 SGHAT, CDR2 FQNNGV. The CDR3 is 14 residues long. CDR3 sequence (DNA): TGTGCCAGCAGCTTAGAAGGGAAGAACTCACCCCTCCACTTT. Translation gives CASSLEGKNSPLHF.

Many counts were recorded for this clonotype. The chain uses TRBV5-1 and TRBJ2-3; tentatively, D is TRBD2 (5 bases). The V gene's germline CDR1 is SGHRS and CDR2 YFSETQ. V was trimmed by 4 bases and J by 2 bases, leaving 11 bases between them. This CDR3 is 14 amino acids long. CDR3 loop: CASSGSGFTDTQYF. CDR3 nucleotides: TGCGCCAGCAGCGGGAGCGGATTCACAGATACGCAGTATTTT.

The chain uses TRBV7-2 and TRBJ2-5; 9 bases align to TRBD2. Germline V lookup: CDR1 SGHTA, CDR2 FQGNSA. V was clipped by 5 bases and J by 5 bases; unmatched bases: 15. CDR3 length: 17 residues. DNA of the CDR3: TGTGCCAGCAGCCGGCAATCCGGACTAGCGTTCGGGGAGACCCAGTACTTC. Protein product: CASSRQSGLAFGETQYF.

A remark on this clonotype: Only one base separates this from a far larger clonotype, so it likely reflects a read error. The chain uses TRBV3-1 and TRBJ2-7, with TRBD2 matching 9 bases. Germline V gene data show CDR1 as LGHDT and CDR2 as YNNKEL (reference sequence). CDR3 length: 16 residues. Trimming cost V 0 bases and J 7 bases; bases outside gene matches: 10. CDR3 nucleotides: TGTGCCAGCAGCCAAGATCGGTGGCGGGGGGGCGATGAGCAGTACTTC. As protein: CASSQDRWRGGDEQYF.

V usage is TRBV2 and J usage is TRBJ2-3; D remains unclear. The germline V gene encodes CDR1 SNHLY and CDR2 FYNNEI. Trimming removed 5 bases from V and 2 bases from J, with 14 bases in between. This CDR3 contains 15 residues. CDR3 sequence reads: CASSIIRTLTDTQYF. CDR3 sequence (DNA): TGTGCCAGCAGTATCATACGGACCCTCACAGATACGCAGTATTTT.

This clonotype appeared many times. The chain has TRBV2 and TRBJ2-6, with no clear D. CDR3 length equals 15 residues. With 6 bases removed from V and 2 bases from J, the gap between germline ends came to 11 bases. Germline-derived CDR1 and CDR2 are SNHLY and FYNNEI. The CDR3 here is CASRHLNPGANVLTF. The CDR3 coding sequence is TGTGCCAGCAGGCACCTGAACCCTGGGGCCAACGTCCTGACTTTC.

This clonotype came up many times. Here the CDR3 DNA reads TGTGCCAGCAGCCCGAGCGGGGCTCTTTACGAGCAGTACTTC. Its protein product is CASSPSGALYEQYF. This chain connects TRBV3-1 to TRBJ2-7; TRBD2 matches at 7 bases. Germline-derived CDR1 and CDR2 are LGHDT and YNNKEL (reference sequence). V dropped 4 bases and J dropped 4; count of bases not matched to a gene: 7. The CDR3 is 14 residues long.

This clonotype was seen ten or more times. The rearrangement uses TRBV7-9 and TRBJ1-5, with D hard to call. V dropped 3 bases and J dropped 0 bases, with 3 bases sitting between them. There are 13 residues in the CDR3. Germline lookup yields CDR1 SEHNR and CDR2 FQNEAQ (reference sequence). CDR3 coding DNA: TGTGCCAGCAGCTTTGATAGCAATCAGCCCCAGCATTTT. Protein product: CASSFDSNQPQHF.

There are many counts of this clonotype. The chain links TRBV20-1 to TRBJ2-1, with D perhaps given as TRBD1 or TRBD2 (6 bases each). Trimming shortened V by 0 bases and J by 5 bases, and 17 bases separated the two germline ends. The CDR3 has 16 residues. Germline V gives CDR1 DFQATT, CDR2 SNEGSKA (reference sequence). The CDR3 reads CSARDKVRGPNNEQFF. The CDR3 region has the DNA TGCAGTGCTAGAGACAAAGTCCGGGGGCCCAACAATGAGCAGTTCTTC.

This chain uses TRBV6-1 with TRBJ1-5; D may be TRBD1 (5 bases). The germline V gene has CDR1 MNHNS and CDR2 SASEGT. Between the trimmed V and J ends, which lost 5 bases and 4 bases, there was a span of 12 bases. This CDR3 comprises 14 residues. CDR3 protein: CASSPPPGNQPQHF. Here the CDR3 DNA reads TGTGCCAGCAGTCCCCCCCCAGGGAATCAGCCCCAGCATTTT.

This clonotype has a single count. The chain couples TRBV6-1 to TRBJ2-3; a weak D match, TRBD1 (6 bases). CDR3 length: 16 residues. V lost 0 bases and J 4 bases, leaving 14 bases between the germline ends. Germline V gene data show CDR1 as MNHNS and CDR2 as SASEGT. The CDR3 loop reads CASSEAYGGLADTQYF. Here the CDR3 DNA reads TGTGCCAGCAGTGAAGCGTATGGGGGCCTAGCAGATACGCAGTATTTT.